This T cell receptor (beta chain) was observed in a study of T-cell memory formation after mild COVID-19. Background on the study: Across donors, TCR clusters were largely donor specific. Study-level points and caveats: A subset of responding clones appeared in pre-infection memory, suggesting cross-reactive memory joined. Clones that shrank (day 15 to 85) were balanced CD4/CD8, whereas later expanders leaned CD4+.

The CDR3 is 15 amino acids. V lost 7 bases, J lost 4 bases, and 19 bases lay in between. This clonotype has just a few counts. Its antigen remains unidentified. MiXCR, applied by TCRdb to the 5' RACE reads, yields one record per CDR3 protein. This table holds 200,000 to 250,000 distinct CDR3 sequences, over 9% found once. The sequencing sample was made of PBMCs or a T cell subset sorted from them (not recorded which). This clonotype was sampled from a man between 18 and 29 years old who had mild COVID-19 (a few samples of this study predate the infection). Cell type and time point are not known. This chain connects TRBV12-3 or TRBV12-4 to TRBJ1-2; D perhaps matches TRBD1 (5 bases). CDR3 in DNA: TGTGCCAGCACCCTCGGGGAGGCCCAGGGCTATGGCTACACCTTC. It is translated as CASTLGEAQGYGYTF.